This entry features one TCR beta chain sequence. The antigen it binds to is not known. Base qualities are not provided; no much larger clone lies one nucleotide away. Per the publication, the treatment or condition label means: in vitro stimulation with specific CMV peptide epitopes to enrich CMV-specific T cells. This specimen comes from a study of T cell repertoires in cytomegalovirus infection (dated by TCRdb to about 2019). Notes on the research overall: Alongside well-studied HLA-B-restricted epitopes, the peptide stimulations were aimed at recently identified HLA-C-restricted CMV epitopes, whose presentation resists viral immunomodulation. Donor HLA type was relevant to the analysis, as public TCR beta signatures indicated carriage of CMV infection together with the matching HLA type.

Sequencing relied on an Illumina HiSeq 1500. TCRdb applied fastp at Q25 and MiXCR to the public reads, then kept only in-frame beta chains. Each entry merges the rows of one CDR3 protein and shows their most common DNA and genes. The sample table records roughly 700,000 distinct CDR3 sequences; 30% to 35% of these occur just once. The ten largest clones represent approximately 18% of the sample. Overall results and qualifications from the work: The ex vivo response was dominated by HLA-C-restricted CMV-specific TCR beta clonotypes, and the single most frequent clonotype in two of eight donors was supplied by these HLA-C-restricted clonotypes. In both this cohort and an independent cohort of some 350 donors, the cumulative frequency of public TCR beta family members distinguished carriers of CMV infection plus the relevant HLA type.

V and J lose 3 bases and 0 bases, and a span of 15 bases separates them. The CDR3 holds 17 amino acids from the cysteine to the phenylalanine. Kept here is only the CDR3 DNA, which spans 51 bases and is read in frame from base 1. The germline V gene sets CDR1 to MGHRA and CDR2 to YSYEKL. Sequencing used cultured PBMCs, obtained from culture after CMV antigen stimulation. This clonotype was obtained from a human donor in good health (CMV status not recorded). Some clones in this sample may be carry-over from other donors' samples. Recombination connected TRBV4-1 to TRBJ2-4; the D gene identity is not certain. The DNA is TGCGCCAGCAGCCAGCCTGGGCAGGCAATAGCCAAAAACATTCAGTACTTC. This encodes CASSQPGQAIAKNIQYF.